This note documents a single T cell receptor beta chain sequence. Sequenced by immunoSEQ multiplex PCR; TCRdb stores in-frame clones only, minus some. This sample yields about 480,000 clones, of which approximately 89% are seen a single time; roughly an eighth belongs to the top ten. These data come from a study of blood T cell repertoires in COVID-19. The CDR3 extends over 12 amino acids. Germline values: CDR1 SGHRS, CDR2 YFSETQ. V was pared by 4 bases and J by 2 bases, with 6 bases between. V gene TRBV5-1 combines with J gene TRBJ1-1; D is ambiguous. This TCR was sampled from a woman aged 50 to 60 with COVID-19, enrolled during active disease. Sequencing was done on a sample of peripheral blood. The CDR3 protein is CASSPSNTEAFF. DNA of the CDR3: TGCGCCAGCAGCCCCTCTAACACTGAAGCTTTCTTT.